Listed here are 22 T cell receptor beta chains from one sample, sequenced in a study of early T cells in non-severe SARS-CoV-2 infection. One entry per CDR3 protein results from TCRdb running MiXCR on the 5' RACE reads. The table has about 54,000 distinct CDR3 sequences, around 8% seen once. The starting material was whole blood, obtained at baseline. The receptors were gathered from an adult who was a healthcare worker with PCR-confirmed SARS-CoV-2 infection or an uninfected control (not recorded which).

This clonotype was seen only a few times. The chain is built from TRBV6-5 and TRBJ2-5; possibly TRBD2 for D (6 bases). The length of the CDR3 is 14 residues. Germline lookup yields CDR1 MNHEY and CDR2 SVGAGI. Trimming removed 0 bases from V and 5 bases from J, with 10 bases in between. The CDR3 here is CASSYSSGWETQYF. The CDR3 coding sequence is TGTGCCAGCAGTTACTCGAGCGGGTGGGAGACCCAGTACTTC.

Many counts were recorded for this clonotype. The V call is TRBV12-5, the J call TRBJ1-1; no firm D call. Trimming shortened V by 7 bases and J by 4 bases, and 10 bases separated the two germline ends. In germline, CDR1 is LGHNT, CDR2 FRNRAP. The CDR3 is 12 amino acids. CDR3 bases: TGTGCTAGTGCCCCTGGGGTCACTGAAGCTTTCTTT. This codes for CASAPGVTEAFF. Full variable domain (missing parts from reference TRBV12-5 and TRBJ1-1): DARVTQTPRHKVTEMGQEVTMRCQPILGHNTVFWYRQTMMQGLELLAYFRNRAPLDDSGMPKDRFSAEMPDATLATLKIQPSEPRDSAVYFCASAPGVTEAFFGQGTRLTVV.

The rearrangement joins TRBV15 to TRBJ1-4; D uncertain. The V and J ends lost 0 bases and 0 bases respectively, with 5 bases between them. The germline gives CDR1 LNHNV, CDR2 YYDKDF (reference sequence). The length of the CDR3 is 15 residues. CDR3: CATSRDIATNEKLFF. The CDR3 DNA is TGTGCCACCAGCAGAGATATTGCAACTAATGAAAAACTGTTTTTT.

The chain links TRBV7-9 to TRBJ2-7; 7 positions match TRBD1. In germline, CDR1 is SEHNR, CDR2 FQNEAQ (reference sequence). The CDR3 covers 14 residues. The trim removed 5 bases at V and 2 bases at J, leaving 6 bases unmatched. DNA of the CDR3: TGTGCCAGCAGCAAACAGGGGAAACCCTACGAGCAGTACTTC. Protein sequence: CASSKQGKPYEQYF.

This clonotype was recorded a few times. The V gene is TRBV9, the J gene TRBJ2-4, with D perhaps TRBD1 or TRBD2 (5 bases each). V was trimmed by 0 bases and J by 0 bases, leaving 10 bases between them. This CDR3 spans 16 amino acids. Germline loops: CDR1 SGDLS, CDR2 YYNGEE. The CDR3 nucleotides read TGTGCCAGCAGCGTAGGAGGGGCCCTAGCCAAAAACATTCAGTACTTC. It is translated as CASSVGGALAKNIQYF.

This clonotype has a handful of counts. The chain uses TRBV7-2 and TRBJ2-5, with TRBD2 matching over 8 bases. Germline loops: CDR1 SGHTA, CDR2 FQGNSA. V shed 1 base and J 6 bases; nucleotides not matched to a gene: 4. The CDR3 consists of 14 residues. DNA of the CDR3: TGTGCCAGCAGCTTAGGTGGGACTAGAAAGACCCAGTACTTC. Its protein product is CASSLGGTRKTQYF.

This clonotype was found many times. The chain joins TRBV7-2 to TRBJ2-4, with 11 bases matching TRBD1. Germline assignment: CDR1 SGHTA and CDR2 FQGNSA. V lost 3 bases to trimming and J lost 7 bases; unmatched junction nucleotides: 5. This CDR3 region has 15 residues. Here the CDR3 reads CASSLSGDRGNIQYF. The CDR3 region has the DNA TGTGCCAGCAGCTTGAGTGGGGACAGGGGGAACATTCAGTACTTC.

There are a few counts of this clonotype. The V call is TRBV4-1, the J call TRBJ1-1, with a possible D match to TRBD1 (6 bases). The CDR3 totals 16 residues. V was cut by 1 base and J by 1 base, with 13 bases left in between. Germline V gene sequence: CDR1 MGHRA, CDR2 YSYEKL. CDR3: CASSQVPTGRNTEAFF. The CDR3 region has the DNA TGCGCCAGCAGCCAAGTACCCACAGGGAGGAACACTGAAGCTTTCTTT.

This clonotype was seen a few times. J is TRBJ2-2 and V is TRBV20-1; D remains unclear. From germline, CDR1 is DFQATT and CDR2 SNEGSKA (reference sequence). Deletions cut 0 bases from V and 3 bases from J, with 11 bases between. CDR3 size: 15 residues. The DNA of the CDR3 is TGCAGTGCTAGAGATCCTCAGAGTTACACCGGGGAGCTGTTTTTT. As protein: CSARDPQSYTGELFF.

This clonotype was picked up many times. The chain links TRBV5-1 to TRBJ2-1; D is tentatively TRBD1 or TRBD2 (5 bases each). Per the germline V gene, CDR1 is SGHRS and CDR2 is YFSETQ. This CDR3 has 15 residues. The V gene lost 4 bases and the J gene lost 2 bases, with 13 bases spanning the gap. This CDR3 is CASSPSQGPYNEQFF. The DNA of the CDR3 is TGCGCCAGCAGCCCCTCCCAGGGACCCTACAATGAGCAGTTCTTC.

CDR3 DNA sequence: TGTGCCAGCAGCTTAGGTCTCGAGACCCAGTACTTC. Protein product: CASSLGLETQYF. The J gene is TRBJ2-5, the V gene TRBV7-2, with D unclear. This CDR3 is built from 12 residues. From germline, CDR1 is SGHTA and CDR2 FQGNSA. The V and J ends lost 1 base and 5 bases respectively, with 5 bases between them.

This clonotype was seen only a few times. The V gene is TRBV30, the J gene TRBJ2-1, with D perhaps assigned TRBD1 or TRBD2 (5 bases each). The CDR3 extends over 16 amino acids. Trimming cost V 2 bases and J 7 bases, with 21 bases left between them. CDR1 and CDR2 from the germline V gene are GTSNPN and SVGIG (reference sequence). Written as DNA, the CDR3 is TGTGCCTGGAGTACCAAAAGTTTCCCGGGGCCGAATGAGCAGTTCTTC. Translated: CAWSTKSFPGPNEQFF.

The chain links TRBV30 to TRBJ2-7; tentatively, D is TRBD1 (6 bases). Trimming pared 1 base from V and 2 bases from J, leaving 12 bases between. Germline V gene lookup returns CDR1 GTSNPN and CDR2 SVGIG (reference sequence). This CDR3 is built from 14 residues. The CDR3 nucleotides are TGTGCCTGGAGTGCCTGGACAGTTGCCTACGAGCAGTACTTC. It encodes CAWSAWTVAYEQYF.

Only a few counts were recorded for this clonotype. The chain is built from TRBV13 and TRBJ1-3; weak D call: TRBD1 (5 bases). Germline CDR1 reads PRHDT; CDR2 reads FYEKMQ (reference sequence). Trimming shortened V by 6 bases and J by 6 bases, and 18 bases separated the two germline ends. The CDR3 is 15 amino acids. The CDR3 region has the DNA TGTGCCAGCAGAAGGGACTCCGCGAGGGAAAACACCATATATTTT. Protein: CASRRDSARENTIYF.

This clonotype was counted ten times or more. V gene TRBV29-1 combines with J gene TRBJ1-3, with D uncertain. Per the germline V gene, CDR1 is SQVTM and CDR2 is ANQGSEA. The germline V and J ends were trimmed by 5 bases and 3 bases, with 5 bases remaining between them. The CDR3 length is 11 residues. The CDR3 sequence is CSVIIGNTIYF. CDR3 in DNA: TGCAGCGTTATCATTGGAAACACCATATATTTT.

This clonotype was observed a handful of times. This chain connects TRBV12-3 or TRBV12-4 to TRBJ2-6; weak D call: TRBD1 (8 bases). The V gene lost 6 bases and the J gene lost 15 bases, with 24 bases spanning the gap. The CDR3 has 15 amino acids. The CDR3 region is CASSTQGGVTPPLTF. In nucleotides, the CDR3 is TGTGCCAGCAGCACACAGGGGGGGGTGACCCCGCCCCTGACTTTC.

The rearrangement joins TRBV27 to TRBJ2-6, with D hard to call. V was pared by 5 bases and J by 1 base, with 9 bases between. The length of the CDR3 is 15 residues. Germline V gene sequence: CDR1 MNHEY, CDR2 SMNVEV (reference sequence). The CDR3 spells CASSQKGSGANVLTF. Here the CDR3 DNA reads TGTGCCAGCAGTCAAAAGGGTTCTGGGGCCAACGTCCTGACTTTC.

This clonotype occurred a few times. V and J are TRBV18 and TRBJ2-3; D not certain. This CDR3 is 13 amino acids long. With 6 bases removed from V and 2 bases from J, the gap between germline ends came to 9 bases. The germline gives CDR1 KGHSH, CDR2 LQKENI. The CDR3, as DNA: TGTGCCAGCTCCCCAGGATACACAGATACGCAGTATTTT. Residues: CASSPGYTDTQYF. The variable domain in full, with the rest retrieved from reference TRBV18 and TRBJ2-3, is NAGVMQNPRHLVRRRGQEARLRCSPMKGHSHVYWYRQLPEEGLKFMVYLQKENIIDESGMPKERFSAEFPKEGPSILRIQQVVRGDSAAYFCASSPGYTDTQYFGPGTRLTVL.

V and J are TRBV10-3 and TRBJ1-3, with a tentative D call TRBD1 (5 bases). Germline loops: CDR1 ENHRY, CDR2 SYGVKD. This CDR3 contains 17 residues. V was trimmed by 6 bases and J by 0 bases, leaving 18 bases between them. The CDR3 sequence: CAISLSRGDSSGNTIYF. Here the CDR3 DNA reads TGTGCCATCAGCCTATCTCGGGGCGACAGCTCTGGAAACACCATATATTTT.

This clonotype was picked up a small number of times. V usage is TRBV7-6 and J usage is TRBJ2-6; D may be TRBD1 (7 bases). V was clipped by 5 bases and J by 2 bases, with 10 bases between them. Per germline, CDR1 SGHVS and CDR2 FNYEAQ. The CDR3 length is 15 residues. The CDR3 is CASSGGGAGANVLTF. CDR3 bases: TGTGCCAGCAGCGGAGGGGGCGCTGGGGCCAACGTCCTGACTTTC. The variable domain in full, with the rest retrieved from reference TRBV7-6 and TRBJ2-6, is GAGVSQSPRYKVTKRGQDVALRCDPISGHVSLYWYRQALGQGPEFLTYFNYEAQQDKSGLPNDRFSAERPEGSISTLTIQRTEQRDSAMYRCASSGGGAGANVLTFGAGSRLTVL.

This clonotype showed up many times. The chain recombines TRBV11-1 with TRBJ2-3, with 7 nucleotides matching TRBD2. The CDR3 length is 16 residues. The trim removed 5 bases at V and 0 bases at J, leaving 8 bases unmatched. Germline assignment: CDR1 SGHAT and CDR2 FQDESV (reference sequence). The CDR3 nucleotides are TGTGCCAGCAGCGAAGTCCTAGCGGCTAGCACAGATACGCAGTATTTT. Its translation: CASSEVLAASTDTQYF. The full variable domain, rest sourced from reference TRBV11-1 and TRBJ2-3, is EAEVAQSPRYKITEKSQAVAFWCDPISGHATLYWYRQILGQGPELLVQFQDESVVDDSQLPKDRFSAERLKGVDSTLKIQPAELGDSAMYLCASSEVLAASTDTQYFGPGTRLTVL.

There are many counts of this clonotype. The CDR3 nucleotides are TGTGCCAGCAGCTCCCATTCGATAAGGACCCCCTCAGATACGCAGTATTTT. Residues: CASSSHSIRTPSDTQYF. The genes are TRBV7-3 and TRBJ2-3; D unresolved. V shed 4 bases and J shed 4 bases, with 21 bases lying between them. This CDR3 has 17 residues. The germline V gene has CDR1 SGHTA and CDR2 FQGTGA.